This record covers a single TCR beta chain. The antigen is undetermined. Some clones are missing from TCRdb's copy, which holds only in-frame ones; the method was immunoSEQ multiplex PCR. The sample records roughly 25,000 clones, 25% to 35% being singletons. Described time point: after neoadjuvant nivolumab, at surgical resection. These newly diagnosed stage II-IVA oral cavity squamous cell carcinoma patients had no prior systemic or radiation treatment. These oral cavity squamous cell carcinomas were HPV-negative and locally advanced. This CDR3 comprises 16 residues. The germline V gene encodes CDR1 MDHEN and CDR2 SYDVKM. Trimming took 5 bases from V and 4 from J; bases not matched to a gene: 13. The data derive from a study of neoadjuvant anti-PD-1 for oral cavity cancer. Study summary: Patients without progression received a fourth nivolumab dose around day 43, then surgical resection on days 50-56. Findings and caveats of the study: Post-treatment tumors with larger preexisting clones showed more shrinkage.

The sequence came from a person between 40 and 80 years old with oral cavity squamous cell carcinoma. The specimen was tumor tissue, collected after nivolumab (anti-PD-1) treatment. The J gene is TRBJ2-7, the V gene TRBV28; 8 bases map to TRBD2. The CDR3 spells CASSPPGGGSRYEQYF. In nucleotides, the CDR3 is TGTGCCAGCAGTCCGCCGGGGGGGGGTAGCCGATACGAGCAGTACTTC.